In its sample, the clone carrying this TCR beta chain was seen a few times. Sample time point: pre-treatment sample, taken before nivolumab and TIL therapy. Adults with stage 4 NSCLC were enrolled in a phase I trial. The data derive from a study of TIL therapy for anti-PD-1-resistant metastatic lung cancer. The libraries were made with immunoSEQ v3. The method was immunoSEQ multiplex PCR; TCRdb's version includes in-frame clones alone and lacks a portion of them. This table has fewer than 40,000 clones, 60% to 80% appearing once. The receptor was derived from a woman between 30 and 79 years old with non-small cell lung cancer. The material sequenced was blood, taken at baseline.

CDR3: CASSGHGVLETQYF. The CDR3 DNA sequence: TGTGCCAGTAGTGGTCACGGGGTCCTCGAGACCCAGTACTTC. The rearrangement links TRBV19 to TRBJ2-5, with D maybe TRBD2 (5 bases). This CDR3 region has 14 residues. From germline, CDR1 is LNHDA and CDR2 SQIVND (reference sequence). V was shortened by 5 bases and J by 5 bases, with 15 bases between the two germline ends.